The 18 T cell receptor beta chains in this list originate from one sample, sequenced in a study of Graves' ophthalmopathy and Graves' hyperthyroidism. RNA transcripts were the template, and TCR beta CDR3 regions were amplified from them. The first-round RT-PCR employed HTBI primers together with the Qiagen OneStep RT-PCR kit. A multiplex PCR was then performed as the second round. TCRdb reprocessed the multiplex PCR reads with MiXCR, giving one entry per CDR3 protein. This repertoire shows some 39,000 distinct CDR3 sequences, 50% found once; its top ten account for about 26%. The sample taken for sequencing was peripheral blood. These receptors originate from an adult woman with stable Graves' hyperthyroidism.

In this sample, this clonotype turned up once. This CDR3 reads CATSRDLDRGNYEQYF. The DNA of the CDR3 is TGTGCCACCAGCAGGGACCTGGACAGGGGTAACTACGAGCAGTACTTC. The V call is TRBV15, the J call TRBJ2-7, with 9 bases aligning to TRBD1. V was clipped by 3 bases and J by 3 bases; unmatched bases: 9. This CDR3 has 16 amino acids. Germline V lookup: CDR1 LNHNV, CDR2 YYDKDF (reference sequence).

The V and J genes are TRBV7-3 and TRBJ1-2, with D possibly matching TRBD1 (5 bases). This CDR3 is 15 amino acids long. Germline CDR1 reads SGHTA; CDR2 reads FQGTGA. V lost 7 bases and J 0 bases, leaving 15 bases between the germline ends. CDR3 amino acids: CASNVGAGPNYGYTF. The DNA for the CDR3 is TGTGCCAGCAACGTAGGGGCAGGGCCTAACTATGGCTACACCTTC.

Turning to this clonotype: This may come from a read error, since a much larger clone is one base off. J is TRBJ2-5 and V is TRBV6-6; the D gene is possibly TRBD2 (7 bases). Germline V gene data show CDR1 as MNHNY and CDR2 as SVGAGI (reference sequence). The CDR3 is made up of 15 amino acids. CDR3 nucleotides: TGTGTCAGCAGTTACGGGGGGCCAGCAGAGGAGACCCAGTACTTC. Its translation is CVSSYGGPAEETQYF.

The chain uses TRBV7-2 and TRBJ2-7, with 10 positions matching TRBD1. Per the germline V gene, CDR1 is SGHTA and CDR2 is FQGNSA. The CDR3 contains 17 residues. V trimming: 0 bases; J trimming: 7 bases; junction bases outside the gene matches: 12. CDR3 nucleotides: TGTGCCAGCAGCTTAGCAGTTGCTGGGGACAGGGGTCGAGAGCAGTACTTC. It translates to CASSLAVAGDRGREQYF.

The chain's CDR3 is CSVVDRGRSYGYTF. In DNA form, the CDR3 reads TGCAGCGTGGTTGACAGGGGGCGGTCCTATGGCTACACCTTC. V and J are TRBV29-1 and TRBJ1-2; TRBD1 aligns across 10 bases. CDR3 size: 14 residues. With V trimmed by 6 bases and J by 4 bases, 8 bases remained unmatched. CDR1 and CDR2 from the germline V gene are SQVTM and ANQGSEA. Filled out from reference TRBV29-1 and TRBJ1-2, the complete variable domain reads SAVISQKPSRDICQRGTSLTIQCQVDSQVTMMFWYRQQPGQSLTLIATANQGSEATYESGFVIDKFPISRPNLTFSTLTVSNMSPEDSSIYLCSVVDRGRSYGYTFGSGTRLTVV.

In this sample, this clonotype turned up many times. The genes are TRBV5-1 and TRBJ2-7, with D maybe TRBD2 (6 bases). The V gene's germline CDR1 is SGHRS and CDR2 YFSETQ. CDR3 length: 14 amino acids. The V gene lost 1 base and the J gene lost 3 bases, with 11 bases spanning the gap. This CDR3 reads CASSLIGGSYEQYF. CDR3 bases: TGCGCCAGCAGCTTGATCGGGGGAAGCTACGAGCAGTACTTC.

CDR3 protein: CASSPGTGANVLTF. CDR3 in DNA: TGTGCCAGCAGTCCCGGGACAGGGGCCAACGTCCTGACTTTC. The chain uses TRBV7-8 and TRBJ2-6; possibly TRBD1 for D (6 bases). The CDR3 consists of 14 residues. CDR1 and CDR2 from the germline V gene are SGHVS and FQNEAQ. V gave up 6 bases and J gave up 4 bases, with 10 bases separating them.

In its sample, this clonotype was seen many times. The gene calls are TRBV5-8 and TRBJ2-7; D uncertain. V was pared by 0 bases and J by 3 bases, with 10 bases between. The CDR3 is made up of 14 amino acids. The germline V gene encodes CDR1 SGHTS and CDR2 YDEGEE. In DNA, the CDR3 is TGTGCCAGCAGCTTGGACCTATCCAACTACGAGCAGTACTTC. This sequence encodes CASSLDLSNYEQYF.

There are many counts of this clonotype. DNA for the CDR3: TGCAGTGCCTACCCTGGATTCGCACAGGGGATCAATCAGCCCCAGCATTTT. Protein: CSAYPGFAQGINQPQHF. The rearrangement links TRBV20-1 to TRBJ1-5; TRBD1 aligns across 7 bases. The CDR3 is made up of 17 amino acids. Germline V CDR1 and CDR2: DFQATT, SNEGSKA (reference sequence). V lost 6 bases and J lost 3; bases outside the gene matches: 17.

Judged by abundance, this clonotype is hyperexpanded (1% or more). The gene calls are TRBV20-1 and TRBJ1-2; 10 bases are a match to TRBD1. The CDR3 is 14 residues long. The V and J ends lost 6 bases and 5 bases, in that order; junction bases with no gene match: 9. Germline lookup yields CDR1 DFQATT and CDR2 SNEGSKA (reference sequence). The CDR3 coding sequence is TGCAGTGCCCCCAACACGGACAGGGGGTATGGCTACACCTTC. It encodes CSAPNTDRGYGYTF.

This chain uses TRBV10-3 with TRBJ2-7, with 11 bases matching TRBD2. The CDR3 has 16 residues. Germline values: CDR1 ENHRY, CDR2 SYGVKD. The trim removed 6 bases at V and 5 bases at J, leaving 12 bases unmatched. In nucleotides, the CDR3 is TGTGCCATCAGCATAGGGGTGACTAGCGGGAAGGACGAGCAGTACTTC. Translation gives CAISIGVTSGKDEQYF.

The chain recombines TRBV29-1 with TRBJ2-1; 7 nucleotides match TRBD2. CDR3 length: 12 amino acids. Germline V gives CDR1 SQVTM, CDR2 ANQGSEA. The ends lost 4 bases at V and 7 bases at J; junction bases unmatched: 4. This CDR3 reads CSVGGGVNEQFF. The CDR3 DNA is TGCAGCGTTGGGGGAGGGGTGAATGAGCAGTTCTTC.

This clonotype has ten or more counts. The J gene is TRBJ1-5, the V gene TRBV6-7; D is undetermined. TRBV6-7 belongs to the ORF category, with a function that is uncertain. Trimming left V 6 bases short and J 7 bases short, with 16 bases between. This CDR3 comprises 14 residues. DNA for the CDR3: TGTGCCAGCAGAAACCGGCGGGTCGGGCAGCCCCAGCATTTT. As protein: CASRNRRVGQPQHF.

Note on this clonotype: One end of the junction is discordant with germline, which a read error may explain. This rearrangement joins TRBV20-1 to TRBJ1-1, with D hard to call. The CDR3 sequence is 13 residues long. Germline V gene sequence: CDR1 DFQATT, CDR2 SNEGSKA (reference sequence). CDR3 in amino acids: CSARTDKNTGASF. CDR3 bases: TGCAGTGCTAGAACTGACAAGAACACTGGAGCTTCCTTT.

Note on this clonotype: The CDR3 does not end in the conserved phenylalanine or tryptophan, so this is likely a read error. The V call is TRBV7-9, the J call TRBJ2-2; 12 bases match TRBD2. Germline CDR1 and CDR2: SEHNR and FQNEAQ (reference sequence). This CDR3 contains 19 residues. The CDR3 loop reads CASSLPRLAGGSNTGELFC. CDR3 nucleotides: TGTGCCAGCAGCCTCCCTAGGCTAGCGGGAGGGTCGAATACCGGGGAGCTGTTTTGT.

Regarding this clonotype: It is unclear where the CDR3 begins or ends on the DNA, so no DNA is shown, and the CDR3 is as TCRdb lists it. V gene TRBV29-1 combines with J gene TRBJ2-5; the tabulated D call, TRBD1, remains unverified against the DNA. A total of 23 residues make up the CDR3, ends included. Germline assignment: CDR1 SQVTM and CDR2 ANQGSEA. CDR3 sequence: CSDGGQLNTEAFFGQGTQETQYF.

As concerns this clonotype: In this CDR3 the conserved last residue, phenylalanine or tryptophan, is missing, so a read error is likely. The chain carries TRBV7-9 and TRBJ2-5; TRBD2 matches at 8 bases. J was trimmed by 4 bases and V by 5 bases; bases with no gene match: 0. The V gene's germline CDR1 is SEHNR and CDR2 FQNEAQ (reference sequence). The CDR3 is 12 residues long. The CDR3 protein is CASSRGGETQYL. CDR3 DNA: TGTGCCAGCAGCCGGGGGGGAGAGACCCAGTACCTC.

The V and J genes are TRBV9 and TRBJ1-2; the D gene is possibly TRBD1 (6 bases). Trimming pared 3 bases from V and 7 bases from J, leaving 16 bases between. Germline CDR1 reads SGDLS; CDR2 reads YYNGEE. This CDR3 spans 14 amino acids. The CDR3 nucleotides read TGTGCCAGCAGCGATCGAGTAGGGGGTCTTGGCTACACCTTC. Translation gives CASSDRVGGLGYTF. Filled out from reference TRBV9 and TRBJ1-2, the complete variable domain reads DSGVTQTPKHLITATGQRVTLRCSPRSGDLSVYWYQQSLDQGLQFLIQYYNGEERAKGNILERFSAQQFPDLHSELNLSSLELGDSALYFCASSDRVGGLGYTFGSGTRLTVV.